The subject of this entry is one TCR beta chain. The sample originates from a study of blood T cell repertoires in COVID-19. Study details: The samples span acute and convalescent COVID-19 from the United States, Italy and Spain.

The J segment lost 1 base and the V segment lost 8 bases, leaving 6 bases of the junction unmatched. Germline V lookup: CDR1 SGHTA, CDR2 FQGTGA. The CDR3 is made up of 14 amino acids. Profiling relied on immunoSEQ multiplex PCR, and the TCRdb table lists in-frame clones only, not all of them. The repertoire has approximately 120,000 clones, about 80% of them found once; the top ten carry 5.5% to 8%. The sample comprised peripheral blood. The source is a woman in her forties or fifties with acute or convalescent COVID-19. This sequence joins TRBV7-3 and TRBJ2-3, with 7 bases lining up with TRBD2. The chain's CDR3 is CASSLSGGTDTQYF. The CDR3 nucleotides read TGTGCCAGCTCCCTAAGCGGGGGCACAGATACGCAGTATTTT. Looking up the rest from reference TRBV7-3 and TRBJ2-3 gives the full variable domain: GAGVSQTPSNKVTEKGKYVELRCDPISGHTALYWYRQSLGQGPEFLIYFQGTGAADDSGLPNDRFFAVRPEGSVSTLKIQRTERGDSAVYLCASSLSGGTDTQYFGPGTRLTVL.